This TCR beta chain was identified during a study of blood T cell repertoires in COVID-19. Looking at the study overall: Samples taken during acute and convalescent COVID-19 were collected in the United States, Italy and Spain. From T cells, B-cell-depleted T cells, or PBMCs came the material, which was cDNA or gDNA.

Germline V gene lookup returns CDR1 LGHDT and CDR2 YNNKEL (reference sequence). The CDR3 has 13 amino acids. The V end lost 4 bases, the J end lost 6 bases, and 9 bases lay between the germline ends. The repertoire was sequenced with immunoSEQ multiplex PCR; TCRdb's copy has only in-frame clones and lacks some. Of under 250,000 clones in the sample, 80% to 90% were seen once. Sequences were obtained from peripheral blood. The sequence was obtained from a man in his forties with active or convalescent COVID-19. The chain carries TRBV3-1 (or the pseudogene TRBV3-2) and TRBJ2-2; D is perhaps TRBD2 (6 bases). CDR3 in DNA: TGTGCCAGCAGCCGACTAGTTCCCGGGGAGCTGTTTTTT. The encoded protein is CASSRLVPGELFF.